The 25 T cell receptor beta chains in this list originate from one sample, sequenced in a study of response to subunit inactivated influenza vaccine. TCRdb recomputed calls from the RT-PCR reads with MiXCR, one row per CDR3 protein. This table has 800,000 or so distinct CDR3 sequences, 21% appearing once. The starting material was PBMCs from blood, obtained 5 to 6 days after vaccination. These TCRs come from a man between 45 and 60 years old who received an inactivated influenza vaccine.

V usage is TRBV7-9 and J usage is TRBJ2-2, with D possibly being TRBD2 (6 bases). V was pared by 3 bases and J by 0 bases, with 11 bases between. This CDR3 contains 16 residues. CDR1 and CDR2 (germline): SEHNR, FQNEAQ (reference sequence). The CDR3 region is CASSFGGLANTGELFF. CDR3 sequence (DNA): TGTGCCAGCAGCTTTGGAGGGCTCGCGAACACCGGGGAGCTGTTTTTT.

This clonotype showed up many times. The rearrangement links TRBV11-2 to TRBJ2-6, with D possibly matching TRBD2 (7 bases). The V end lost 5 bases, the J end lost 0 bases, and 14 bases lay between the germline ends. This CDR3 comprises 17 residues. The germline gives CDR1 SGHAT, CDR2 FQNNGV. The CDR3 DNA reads TGTGCCAGCAGCCCGGGGGGCTTCTCCTCTGGGGCCAACGTCCTGACTTTC. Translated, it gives CASSPGGFSSGANVLTF.

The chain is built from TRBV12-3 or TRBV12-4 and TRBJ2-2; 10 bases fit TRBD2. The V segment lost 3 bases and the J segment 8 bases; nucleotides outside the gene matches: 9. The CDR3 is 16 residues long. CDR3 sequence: CASSFGLAARGGELFF. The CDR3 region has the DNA TGTGCCAGCAGTTTCGGACTAGCGGCTAGAGGGGGGGAGCTGTTTTTT.

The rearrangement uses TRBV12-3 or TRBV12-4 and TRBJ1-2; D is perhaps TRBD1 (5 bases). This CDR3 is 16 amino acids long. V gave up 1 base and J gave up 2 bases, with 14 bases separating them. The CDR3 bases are TGTGCCAGCAGTTTAGGCGGGACTCGATCCAACTATGGCTACACCTTC. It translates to CASSLGGTRSNYGYTF.

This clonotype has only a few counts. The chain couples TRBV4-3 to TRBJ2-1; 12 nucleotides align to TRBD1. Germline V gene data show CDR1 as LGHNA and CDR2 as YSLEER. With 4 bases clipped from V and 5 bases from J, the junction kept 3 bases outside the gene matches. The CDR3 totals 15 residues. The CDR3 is CASSLRDRGHNEQFF. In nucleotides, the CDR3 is TGCGCCAGCAGCCTCCGGGACAGGGGGCACAATGAGCAGTTCTTC.

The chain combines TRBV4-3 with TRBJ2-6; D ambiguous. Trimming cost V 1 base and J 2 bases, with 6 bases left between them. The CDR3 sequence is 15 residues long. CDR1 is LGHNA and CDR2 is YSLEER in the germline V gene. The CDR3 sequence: CASSQAWTGANVLTF. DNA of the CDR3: TGCGCCAGCAGCCAAGCTTGGACTGGGGCCAACGTCCTGACTTTC.

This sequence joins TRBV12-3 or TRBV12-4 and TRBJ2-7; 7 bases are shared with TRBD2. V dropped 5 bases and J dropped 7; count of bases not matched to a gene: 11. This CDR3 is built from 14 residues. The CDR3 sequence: CASSQSGALREQYF. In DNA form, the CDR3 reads TGTGCCAGCAGTCAAAGCGGGGCTTTGAGGGAGCAGTACTTC.

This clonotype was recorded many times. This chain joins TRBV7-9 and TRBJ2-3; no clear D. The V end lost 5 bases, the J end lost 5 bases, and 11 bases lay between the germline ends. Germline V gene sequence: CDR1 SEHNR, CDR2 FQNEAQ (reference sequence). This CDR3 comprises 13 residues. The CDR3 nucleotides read TGTGCCAGCAGCCCCCAAGGTGGAGATACGCAGTATTTT. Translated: CASSPQGGDTQYF.

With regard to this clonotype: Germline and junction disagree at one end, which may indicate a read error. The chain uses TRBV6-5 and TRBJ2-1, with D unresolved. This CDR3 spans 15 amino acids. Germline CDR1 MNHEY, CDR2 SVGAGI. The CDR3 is CAISSSLTTWGEQFF. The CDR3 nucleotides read TGTGCCATCAGTTCCTCTTTAACTACTTGGGGTGAGCAGTTCTTC.

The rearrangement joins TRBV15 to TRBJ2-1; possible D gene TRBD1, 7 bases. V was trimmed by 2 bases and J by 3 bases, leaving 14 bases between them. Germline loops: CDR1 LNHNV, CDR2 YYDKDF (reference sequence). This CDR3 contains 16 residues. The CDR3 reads CATSRNRQGGYNEQFF. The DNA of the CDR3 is TGTGCCACCAGCAGAAACCGACAGGGAGGCTACAATGAGCAGTTCTTC.

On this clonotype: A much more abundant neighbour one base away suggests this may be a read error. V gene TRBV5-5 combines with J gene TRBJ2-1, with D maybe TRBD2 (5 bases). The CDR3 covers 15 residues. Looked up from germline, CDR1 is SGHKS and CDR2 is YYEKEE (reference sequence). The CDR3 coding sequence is TGTGGCAGCAGCGGTCCCCCGCTGGGGTCAATTGAGCAGTTCTTC. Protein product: CGSSGPPLGSIEQFF.

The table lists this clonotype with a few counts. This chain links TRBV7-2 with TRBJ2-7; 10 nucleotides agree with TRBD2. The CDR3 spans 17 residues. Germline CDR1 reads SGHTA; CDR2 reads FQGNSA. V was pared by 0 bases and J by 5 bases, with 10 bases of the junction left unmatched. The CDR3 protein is CASSLAPTSGNQHEQYF. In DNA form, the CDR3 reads TGTGCCAGCAGCTTAGCGCCCACTAGCGGGAATCAGCACGAGCAGTACTTC.

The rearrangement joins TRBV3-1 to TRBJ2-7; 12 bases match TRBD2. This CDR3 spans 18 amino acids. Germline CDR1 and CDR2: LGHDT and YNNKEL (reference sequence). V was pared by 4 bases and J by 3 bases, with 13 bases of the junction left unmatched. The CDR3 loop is CASSPSHRTSGKRYEQYF. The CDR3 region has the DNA TGTGCCAGCAGCCCCTCTCACCGGACTAGCGGGAAACGCTACGAGCAGTACTTC.

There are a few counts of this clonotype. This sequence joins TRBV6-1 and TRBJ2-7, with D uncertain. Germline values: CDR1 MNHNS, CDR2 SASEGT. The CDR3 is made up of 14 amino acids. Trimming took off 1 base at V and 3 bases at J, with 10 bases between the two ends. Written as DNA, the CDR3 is TGTGCCAGCAGTGAAGTGTGGGGAAACTACGAGCAGTACTTC. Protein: CASSEVWGNYEQYF.

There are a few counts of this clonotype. CDR3 residues: CSATTGGGRNQPQHF. The CDR3 DNA reads as TGCAGTGCCACTACAGGGGGCGGCCGTAATCAGCCCCAGCATTTT. The chain couples TRBV20-1 to TRBJ1-5, with 9 bases that match TRBD1. The V gene end was trimmed by 6 bases and the J gene end by 4 bases; junction bases not matched to a gene: 10. The CDR3 is 15 residues long. The V gene's germline CDR1 is DFQATT and CDR2 SNEGSKA (reference sequence).

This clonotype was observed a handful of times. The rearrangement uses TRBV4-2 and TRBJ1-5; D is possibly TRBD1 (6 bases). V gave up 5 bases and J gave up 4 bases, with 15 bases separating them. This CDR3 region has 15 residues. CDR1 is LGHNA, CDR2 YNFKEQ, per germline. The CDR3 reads CASSAWTDYNQPQHF. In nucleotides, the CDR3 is TGTGCCAGCAGCGCTTGGACAGACTATAATCAGCCCCAGCATTTT.

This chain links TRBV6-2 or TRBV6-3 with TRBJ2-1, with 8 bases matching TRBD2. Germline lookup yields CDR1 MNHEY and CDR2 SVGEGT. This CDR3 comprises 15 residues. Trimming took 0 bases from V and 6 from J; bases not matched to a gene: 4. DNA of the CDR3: TGTGCCAGCAGTTACTCTGGCGGGAGGTCCAATGAGCAGTTCTTC. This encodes CASSYSGGRSNEQFF.

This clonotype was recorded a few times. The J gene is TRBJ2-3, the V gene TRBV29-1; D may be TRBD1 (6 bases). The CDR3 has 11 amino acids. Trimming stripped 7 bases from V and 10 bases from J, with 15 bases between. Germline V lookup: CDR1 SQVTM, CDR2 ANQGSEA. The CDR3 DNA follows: TGCAGCGGCACCGCAGGGGCTGCGCAGTATTTT. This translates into CSGTAGAAQYF.

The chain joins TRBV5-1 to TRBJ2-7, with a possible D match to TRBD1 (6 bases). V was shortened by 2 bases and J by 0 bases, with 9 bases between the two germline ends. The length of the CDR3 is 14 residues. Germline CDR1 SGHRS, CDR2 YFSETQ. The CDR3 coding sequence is TGCGCCAGCAGCTTACTGGACAGCTCCTACGAGCAGTACTTC. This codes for CASSLLDSSYEQYF.

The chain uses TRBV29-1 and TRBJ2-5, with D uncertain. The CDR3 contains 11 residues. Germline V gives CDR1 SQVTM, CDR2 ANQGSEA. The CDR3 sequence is CSGRNQETQYF. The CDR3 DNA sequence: TGCTCGGGCCGGAACCAAGAGACCCAGTACTTC.

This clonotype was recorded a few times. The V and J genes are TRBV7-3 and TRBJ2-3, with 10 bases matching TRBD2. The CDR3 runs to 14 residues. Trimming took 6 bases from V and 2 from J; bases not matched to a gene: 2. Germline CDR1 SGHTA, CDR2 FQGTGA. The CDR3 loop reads CASRLAGHTDTQYF. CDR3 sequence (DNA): TGTGCCAGCAGACTAGCGGGACACACAGATACGCAGTATTTT.

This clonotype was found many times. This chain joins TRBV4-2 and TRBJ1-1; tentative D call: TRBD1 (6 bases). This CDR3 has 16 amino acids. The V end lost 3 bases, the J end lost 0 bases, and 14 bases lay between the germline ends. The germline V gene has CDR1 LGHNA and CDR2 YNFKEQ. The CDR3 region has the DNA TGTGCCAGCAGCCAGTCTCCAGGGGCCTTGAACACTGAAGCTTTCTTT. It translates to CASSQSPGALNTEAFF.

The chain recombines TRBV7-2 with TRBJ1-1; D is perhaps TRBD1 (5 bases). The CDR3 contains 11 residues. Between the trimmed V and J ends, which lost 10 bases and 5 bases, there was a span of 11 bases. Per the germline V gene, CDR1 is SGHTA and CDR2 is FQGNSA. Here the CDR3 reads CATQGGTEAFF. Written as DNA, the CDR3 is TGTGCCACGCAGGGTGGGACTGAAGCTTTCTTT.

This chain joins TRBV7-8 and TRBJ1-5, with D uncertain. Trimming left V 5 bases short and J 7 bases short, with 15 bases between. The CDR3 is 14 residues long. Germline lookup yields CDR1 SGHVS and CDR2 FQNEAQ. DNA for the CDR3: TGTGCCAGCAGCCTCCTGGGTGGAGGACAGCCCCAGCATTTT. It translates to CASSLLGGGQPQHF.

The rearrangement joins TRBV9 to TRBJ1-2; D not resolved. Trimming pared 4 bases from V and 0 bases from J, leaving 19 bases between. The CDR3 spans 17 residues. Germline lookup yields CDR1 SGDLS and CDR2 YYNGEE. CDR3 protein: CASSQGPPGIANYGYTF. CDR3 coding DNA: TGTGCCAGCAGCCAAGGGCCTCCCGGGATAGCTAACTATGGCTACACCTTC.